The 27 T cell receptor beta chains in this list originate from one sample, sequenced in a study of blood T cell repertoires in COVID-19. This table comes from immunoSEQ multiplex PCR, and its TCRdb copy is limited to in-frame clones, with some not included. The sample has some 200,000 clones; about 90% are singletons. The specimen was PBMCs or T cells enriched from blood (not recorded which). The origin of the receptors is a woman aged 18-29 years who had recovered from COVID-19.

The chain couples TRBV2 to TRBJ1-1; D may be TRBD1 (5 bases). The germline V gene has CDR1 SNHLY and CDR2 FYNNEI. V dropped 7 bases and J dropped 0 bases, with 15 bases sitting between them. CDR3 length: 15 amino acids. Written as DNA, the CDR3 is TGTGCCAGCACCCTGACGGGACTTATGAACACTGAAGCTTTCTTT. Protein: CASTLTGLMNTEAFF.

The chain employs TRBV30 and TRBJ2-7; TRBD1 aligns across 8 bases. CDR3 length: 14 amino acids. Germline lookup yields CDR1 GTSNPN and CDR2 SVGIG (reference sequence). The junction had 6 bases not matched to a gene; V was cut back by 3 bases and J by 2 bases. The CDR3 region is CAWRTRGPTYEQYF. CDR3 coding DNA: TGTGCCTGGAGGACCAGGGGGCCCACCTACGAGCAGTACTTC.

The genes are TRBV28 and TRBJ1-6; 9 positions agree with TRBD1. This CDR3 is built from 20 residues. Germline CDR1 and CDR2: MDHEN and SYDVKM. V was clipped by 5 bases and J by 0 bases; unmatched bases: 14. The CDR3 DNA sequence: TGTGCCAGCAGTCCCCCGGGACAGGGAAGTGGAGGCTCCTATAATTCACCCCTCCACTTT. Translated: CASSPPGQGSGGSYNSPLHF.

Note on this clone: The junction departs from germline at one end; a sequencing error may be responsible. J is TRBJ2-7 and V is TRBV9; a weak D match, TRBD1 (6 bases). The CDR3 totals 13 residues. Germline V gene lookup returns CDR1 SGDLS and CDR2 YYNGEE. CDR3 amino acids: CASSQGGSSEQYF. CDR3 nucleotide sequence: TGTGCCAGCTCTCAAGGGGGTTCCTCCGAGCAGTACTTC.

The V call is TRBV15, the J call TRBJ2-6; weak D call: TRBD1 (5 bases). V was cut by 4 bases and J by 4 bases, with 8 bases left in between. CDR1 and CDR2 from the germline V gene are LNHNV and YYDKDF (reference sequence). The CDR3 covers 14 residues. The CDR3 sequence: CATSTGFGANVLTF. CDR3 sequence (DNA): TGTGCCACCAGCACAGGGTTCGGGGCCAACGTCCTGACTTTC.

The gene calls are TRBV3-1 (or the pseudogene TRBV3-2) and TRBJ2-5, with TRBD1 matching 7 bases. Germline CDR1 LGHDT, CDR2 YNNKEL (reference sequence). V lost 1 base and J lost 3; bases outside the gene matches: 8. The CDR3 contains 16 residues. The DNA of the CDR3 is TGTGCCAGCAGCCAAGCGTGGCAGGGGGTGGAAGAGACCCAGTACTTC. The encoded protein is CASSQAWQGVEETQYF.

The chain uses TRBV4-1 and TRBJ2-2; 9 nucleotides match TRBD1. The CDR3 runs 16 residues. The V and J ends lost 3 bases and 6 bases, in that order; junction bases with no gene match: 8. The germline V gene encodes CDR1 MGHRA and CDR2 YSYEKL. CDR3 in amino acids: CASSQTGTGISGELFF. CDR3 sequence (DNA): TGCGCCAGCAGCCAGACCGGGACAGGGATCTCCGGGGAGCTGTTTTTT.

This clone was seen repeatedly, ten times or more. The chain combines TRBV6-1 with TRBJ1-1, with 10 bases lining up with TRBD1. CDR1 is MNHNS, CDR2 SASEGT, per germline. CDR3 length equals 18 residues. J was trimmed by 0 bases and V by 2 bases; bases with no gene match: 9. This CDR3 reads CASSESGTGEGMNTEAFF. DNA for the CDR3: TGTGCCAGCAGTGAAAGTGGGACAGGGGAGGGGATGAACACTGAAGCTTTCTTT.

For this clone: Germline and junction disagree at one end, which may indicate a read error. The chain combines TRBV7-6 with TRBJ1-2, with 7 nucleotides matching TRBD1. The CDR3 is 14 residues long. CDR1 SGHVS and CDR2 FNYEAQ come from the germline V gene. CDR3 nucleotides: TGTGCCAGCAGCTTAGGACAGGGTAAACTTGGCCACACCTTC. This encodes CASSLGQGKLGHTF.

J is TRBJ2-5 and V is TRBV4-2; tentative D call: TRBD2 (6 bases). Per germline, CDR1 LGHNA and CDR2 YNFKEQ. The CDR3 sequence is 16 residues long. Trimming stripped 0 bases from V and 6 bases from J, with 17 bases between. This CDR3 reads CASSQDIGLARQTQYF. The CDR3 nucleotides read TGTGCCAGCAGCCAAGATATAGGGCTAGCGCGGCAGACCCAGTACTTC.

The gene calls are TRBV18 and TRBJ2-3, with D perhaps matching TRBD1 (6 bases). CDR1 and CDR2 (germline): KGHSH, LQKENI. Deletions cut 4 bases from V and 4 bases from J, with 6 bases between. CDR3 size: 12 residues. Written as DNA, the CDR3 is TGTGCCAGCTCACGACAGGCAGATACGCAGTATTTT. Its translation: CASSRQADTQYF.

The J gene is TRBJ1-2, the V gene TRBV7-8, with a possible D match to TRBD1 (5 bases). From germline, CDR1 is SGHVS and CDR2 FQNEAQ. The CDR3 sequence is 15 residues long. V was trimmed by 7 bases and J by 8 bases, leaving 23 bases between them. The CDR3 reads CASNVFGGAPEGYTF. CDR3 bases: TGTGCCAGCAACGTGTTTGGAGGGGCCCCCGAAGGCTACACCTTC.

V gene TRBV12-3 or TRBV12-4 combines with J gene TRBJ2-2; D gene uncertain. The CDR3 is 12 amino acids. Trimming shortened V by 6 bases and J by 4 bases, and 6 bases separated the two germline ends. As DNA, the CDR3 is TGTGCCAGCAGGCTAGGCACCGGGGAGCTGTTTTTT. It specifies CASRLGTGELFF.

The chain has TRBV29-1 and TRBJ1-5, with 10 bases matching TRBD1. This CDR3 comprises 13 residues. Germline CDR1 reads SQVTM; CDR2 reads ANQGSEA. Trimming at V came to 5 bases and at J to 4 bases, leaving 2 bases not matched to a gene. The CDR3, as DNA: TGCAGCGTTTGGACAGGGGGGAATCAGCCCCAGCATTTT. The encoded protein is CSVWTGGNQPQHF.

The chain carries TRBV5-1 and TRBJ2-5; D is uncertain. The CDR3 has 15 residues. Trimming shortened V by 4 bases and J by 1 base, and 14 bases separated the two germline ends. CDR1 is SGHRS, CDR2 YFSETQ, per germline. The CDR3 bases are TGCGCCAGCAGCCCGACTCTGACGGCCCAAGAGACCCAGTACTTC. Translation: CASSPTLTAQETQYF. Filled out from reference TRBV5-1 and TRBJ2-5, the complete variable domain reads KAGVTQTPRYLIKTRGQQVTLSCSPISGHRSVSWYQQTPGQGLQFLFEYFSETQRNKGNFPGRFSGRQFSNSRSEMNVSTLELGDSALYLCASSPTLTAQETQYFGPGTRLLVL.

The gene calls are TRBV19 and TRBJ1-5, with D maybe TRBD1 (6 bases). Trimming removed 5 bases at V and 0 bases at J, with 8 bases between. This CDR3 has 14 amino acids. Looked up from germline, CDR1 is LNHDA and CDR2 is SQIVND (reference sequence). CDR3 sequence: CASSLDSSNQPQHF. In nucleotides, the CDR3 is TGTGCCAGTAGTCTGGACAGTAGCAATCAGCCCCAGCATTTT.

The chain is built from TRBV10-3 and TRBJ2-3; 12 bases are shared with TRBD2. The J segment lost 2 bases and the V segment lost 6 bases, leaving 3 bases of the junction unmatched. This CDR3 is 15 amino acids long. Germline V gene lookup returns CDR1 ENHRY and CDR2 SYGVKD. This CDR3 reads CAIRTSGGTTDTQYF. CDR3 nucleotides: TGTGCCATCAGGACTAGCGGGGGTACCACAGATACGCAGTATTTT.

The genes are TRBV7-9 and TRBJ2-6, with 7 bases identical to TRBD1. Germline lookup yields CDR1 SEHNR and CDR2 FQNEAQ (reference sequence). The V segment lost 1 base and the J segment 3 bases; nucleotides outside the gene matches: 9. The CDR3 loop spans 18 amino acids. CDR3 coding DNA: TGTGCCAGCAGCTTAGGGGCAGGGGGAGTGTATGGGGCCAACGTCCTGACTTTC. Its protein product is CASSLGAGGVYGANVLTF.

The chain joins TRBV5-5 to TRBJ2-1, with 8 nucleotides matching TRBD2. Per germline, CDR1 SGHKS and CDR2 YYEKEE (reference sequence). After removal of 1 base from V and 8 bases from J, the junction contained 5 bases not matched to a gene. The CDR3 is 14 amino acids. The CDR3 region has the DNA TGTGCCAGCAGCTTGTACGGGGGGGCAGATGAGCAGTTCTTC. Its protein product is CASSLYGGADEQFF.

This clone was counted once. This sequence joins TRBV9 and TRBJ2-1, with TRBD1 matching over 7 bases. CDR3 length: 15 residues. V trimming: 3 bases; J trimming: 10 bases; junction bases outside the gene matches: 13. The V gene's germline CDR1 is SGDLS and CDR2 YYNGEE. CDR3 DNA sequence: TGTGCCAGCAGCGCTGGGGGACAGCCCTACCACGAGCAGTTCTTC. As protein: CASSAGGQPYHEQFF.

The chain links TRBV5-1 to TRBJ2-1, with D hard to call. V lost 0 bases, J lost 7 bases, and 5 bases lay in between. The CDR3 contains 12 residues. From germline, CDR1 is SGHRS and CDR2 YFSETQ. The CDR3: CASSLDWNEQFF. The CDR3 nucleotides read TGCGCCAGCAGCTTGGACTGGAATGAGCAGTTCTTC.

This clone was observed a single time. The chain couples TRBV6-5 to TRBJ2-3; a possible D gene is TRBD1 (6 bases). Germline V lookup: CDR1 MNHEY, CDR2 SVGAGI. This CDR3 has 14 residues. Trimming removed 8 bases from V and 2 bases from J, with 14 bases in between. CDR3 region: CASLRQAFTDTQYF. DNA of the CDR3: TGTGCCAGCCTACGACAGGCCTTCACAGATACGCAGTATTTT.

The gene calls are TRBV28 and TRBJ1-3, with D uncertain. Between the trimmed V and J ends, which lost 3 bases and 0 bases, there was a span of 6 bases. In germline, CDR1 is MDHEN, CDR2 SYDVKM. The CDR3 is made up of 14 amino acids. The CDR3 region is CASSFGSSGNTIYF. As DNA, the CDR3 is TGTGCCAGCAGTTTTGGCAGCTCTGGAAACACCATATATTTT.

The chain combines TRBV28 with TRBJ1-3, with TRBD1 matching over 9 bases. V shed 5 bases, J shed 4 bases, and the junction held 12 bases outside the gene matches. CDR1 MDHEN and CDR2 SYDVKM come from the germline V gene. This CDR3 contains 17 residues. The CDR3 nucleotides read TGTGCCAGCAGTACGACGGGACAGGGCGTTTCGGGAAACACCATATATTTT. Translation: CASSTTGQGVSGNTIYF.

The chain carries TRBV10-2 and TRBJ1-4; 8 bases fit TRBD1. The CDR3 totals 14 residues. Germline assignment: CDR1 WSHSY and CDR2 SAAADI. Losses at the gene ends were 3 bases for V and 4 bases for J; bases not matched to a gene: 1. CDR3 loop: CASSDRGLNEKLFF. The CDR3, as DNA: TGCGCCAGCAGTGACAGGGGGCTTAATGAAAAACTGTTTTTT.

This clone has just one count. The chain links TRBV18 to TRBJ2-7; 9 nucleotides match TRBD1. CDR1 is KGHSH, CDR2 LQKENI, per germline. V lost 3 bases and J lost 2; bases outside the gene matches: 5. The CDR3 has 15 amino acids. DNA for the CDR3: TGTGCCAGCTCACCCGGGACAGGGCCAACCTACGAGCAGTACTTC. Protein product: CASSPGTGPTYEQYF.

The rearrangement links TRBV5-1 to TRBJ2-5, with 10 bases identical to TRBD2. This CDR3 comprises 15 residues. Germline loops: CDR1 SGHRS, CDR2 YFSETQ. V was clipped by 4 bases and J by 5 bases; unmatched bases: 8. The CDR3: CASSPAGGPWETQYF. The CDR3 DNA reads as TGCGCCAGCAGCCCAGCGGGGGGGCCGTGGGAGACCCAGTACTTC.